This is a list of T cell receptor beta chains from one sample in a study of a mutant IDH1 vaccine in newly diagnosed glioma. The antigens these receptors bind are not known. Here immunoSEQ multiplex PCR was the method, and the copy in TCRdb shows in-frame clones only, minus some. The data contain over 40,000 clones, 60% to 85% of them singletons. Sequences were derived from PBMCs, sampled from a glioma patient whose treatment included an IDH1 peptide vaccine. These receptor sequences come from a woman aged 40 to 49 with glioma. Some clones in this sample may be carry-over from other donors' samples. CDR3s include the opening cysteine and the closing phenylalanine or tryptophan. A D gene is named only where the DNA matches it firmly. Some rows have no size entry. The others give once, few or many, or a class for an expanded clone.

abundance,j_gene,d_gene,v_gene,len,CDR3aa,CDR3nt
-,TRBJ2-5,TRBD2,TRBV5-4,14,CASTVRGGQETQYF,TGTGCCAGCACCGTGCGGGGGGGCCAAGAGACCCAGTACTTC
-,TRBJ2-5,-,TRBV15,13,CATSIGYPETQYF,TGTGCCACCAGCATAGGATACCCAGAGACCCAGTACTTC
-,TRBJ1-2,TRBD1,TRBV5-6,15,CASSPGQGREYGYTF,TGTGCCAGCAGCCCCGGACAGGGCCGGGAATATGGCTACACCTTC
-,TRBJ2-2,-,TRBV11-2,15,CASSLGHRAGGELFF,TGTGCCAGCAGCTTAGGACACAGGGCTGGAGGGGAGCTGTTTTTT
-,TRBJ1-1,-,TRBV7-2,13,CASSLRVRTEAFF,TGTGCCAGCAGCTTAAGGGTAAGGACTGAAGCTTTCTTT
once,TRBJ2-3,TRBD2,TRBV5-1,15,CASSSDASGADTQYF,TGCGCCAGCAGCTCGGATGCTAGCGGGGCAGATACGCAGTATTTT
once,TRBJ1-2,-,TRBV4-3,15,CASSQEITQIYGYTF,TGCGCCAGCAGCCAAGAGATAACACAAATCTATGGCTACACCTTC
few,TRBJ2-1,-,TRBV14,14,CASSQGREVDEQFF,TGTGCCAGCAGCCAAGGACGGGAAGTGGATGAGCAGTTCTTC
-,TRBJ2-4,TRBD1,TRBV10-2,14,CASSQDRSGNIQYF,TGCGCCAGCAGCCAGGACAGGTCGGGAAACATTCAGTACTTC
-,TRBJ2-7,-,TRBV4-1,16,CASSPPAAPPGAEQYF,TGCGCCAGCAGCCCTCCCGCGGCCCCGCCGGGAGCCGAGCAGTACTTC
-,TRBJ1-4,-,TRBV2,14,CASREGGRTEKLFF,TGTGCCAGCAGGGAGGGGGGGCGTACTGAAAAACTGTTTTTT
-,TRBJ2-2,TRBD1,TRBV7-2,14,CASSRDRNTGELFF,TGTGCCAGCAGCCGGGACAGGAACACCGGGGAGCTGTTTTTT
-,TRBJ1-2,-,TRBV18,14,CASSPPSGFEGYTF,TGTGCCAGCTCACCACCGTCCGGGTTTGAAGGCTACACCTTC
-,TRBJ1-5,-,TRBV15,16,CATTGGTPYSNQPQHF,TGTGCCACCACCGGTGGGACACCGTATAGCAATCAGCCCCAGCATTTT
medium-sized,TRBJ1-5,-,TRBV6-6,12,CASRNRDQPQHF,TGTGCCAGCAGGAACAGGGATCAGCCCCAGCATTTT
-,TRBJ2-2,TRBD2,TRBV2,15,CASSFSGDVAGELFF,TGTGCCAGCAGTTTTAGCGGGGATGTGGCCGGGGAGCTGTTTTTT
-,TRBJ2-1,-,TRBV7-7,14,CASSRLDSINEQFF,TGTGCTAGCAGCCGCCTCGACAGCATTAATGAGCAGTTCTTC
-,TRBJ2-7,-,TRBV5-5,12,CASRNEPYEQYF,TGTGCCAGCAGAAACGAGCCCTACGAGCAGTACTTC
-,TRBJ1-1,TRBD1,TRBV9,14,CASSVGGGPSEAFF,TGTGCCAGCAGCGTAGGAGGGGGCCCTTCTGAAGCTTTCTTT
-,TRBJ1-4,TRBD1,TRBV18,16,CASSPTTGVMLWKLFF,TGTGCCAGCTCACCAACGACAGGGGTAATGTTGTGGAAACTGTTTTTT
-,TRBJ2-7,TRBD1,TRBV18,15,CASSPRDRPSYEQYF,TGTGCCAGCTCACCGAGGGACAGACCTTCCTACGAGCAGTACTTC
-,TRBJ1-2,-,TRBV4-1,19,CASSLLPGPPGTDYYGYTF,TGCGCCAGCAGCCTCCTCCCTGGGCCCCCCGGGACGGACTATTATGGCTACACCTTC
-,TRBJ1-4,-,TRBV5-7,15,CASSLNTGSGEKLFF,TGTGCCAGCAGCTTAAATACAGGGTCGGGTGAAAAACTGTTTTTT
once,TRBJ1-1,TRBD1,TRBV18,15,CASSPRTGESPEAFF,TGTGCCAGCTCACCAAGGACAGGGGAGAGCCCTGAAGCTTTCTTT
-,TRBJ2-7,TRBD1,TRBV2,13,CASKGAGGNEQYF,TGTGCCAGCAAGGGGGCAGGGGGCAACGAGCAGTACTTC
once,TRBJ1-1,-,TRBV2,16,CAVRGRQGLGNTEAFF,TGTGCCGTCCGAGGCAGGCAGGGGTTGGGGAACACTGAAGCTTTCTTT
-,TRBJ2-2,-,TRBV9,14,CASRGGDSTGELFF,TGTGCCAGCAGGGGGGGAGATTCCACCGGGGAGCTGTTTTTT
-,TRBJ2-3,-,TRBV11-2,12,CASSLLAQGVYF,TGTGCCAGCAGCTTATTAGCGCAGGGTGTGTATTTT
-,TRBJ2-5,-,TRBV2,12,CASTGGPETQYF,TGTGCCAGCACCGGGGGGCCGGAGACCCAGTACTTC
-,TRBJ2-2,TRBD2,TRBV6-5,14,CASRLAGVTGELFF,TGTGCCAGCCGACTAGCGGGAGTCACCGGGGAGCTGTTTTTT
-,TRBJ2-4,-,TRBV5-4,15,CASTPGGSPSNIQYF,TGTGCCAGCACCCCCGGGGGTTCTCCCTCCAACATTCAGTACTTC
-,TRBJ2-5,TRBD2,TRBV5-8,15,CASSPGTSGQETQYF,TGTGCCAGCAGCCCCGGGACTAGCGGCCAAGAGACCCAGTACTTC
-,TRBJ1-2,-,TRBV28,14,CASRPGQTGYGYTF,TGTGCCAGCAGGCCTGGACAGACCGGCTATGGCTACACCTTC
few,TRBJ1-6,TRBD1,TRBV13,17,CASSLALYPGGNSPLHF,TGTGCCAGCAGCTTAGCCCTTTATCCAGGGGGTAATTCACCCCTCCACTTT
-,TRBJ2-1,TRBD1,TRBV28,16,CASSSPGQGGYNEQFF,TGTGCCAGCAGCTCACCCGGACAGGGGGGTTACAATGAGCAGTTCTTC
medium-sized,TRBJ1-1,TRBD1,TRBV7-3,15,CASSLRGQGGAEAFF,TGTGCCAGCAGCCTAAGGGGACAGGGCGGGGCTGAAGCTTTCTTT
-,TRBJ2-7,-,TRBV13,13,CASSSPSGYEQYF,TGTGCCAGCAGCTCCCCCTCCGGTTACGAGCAGTACTTC
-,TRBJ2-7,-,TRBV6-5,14,CASSYSGGSYEQYF,TGTGCCAGCAGTTACTCCGGGGGTTCCTACGAGCAGTACTTC
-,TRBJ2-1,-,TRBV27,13,CASSFPGLGEQFF,TGTGCCAGCAGTTTTCCGGGGTTGGGTGAGCAGTTCTTC
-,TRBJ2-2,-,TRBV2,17,CASSEFGAGTDTGELFF,TGTGCCAGCAGTGAATTTGGAGCAGGGACGGACACCGGGGAGCTGTTTTTT
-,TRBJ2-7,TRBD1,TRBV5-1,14,CASSPEGALYEQYF,TGCGCCAGCAGCCCAGAGGGGGCTCTCTACGAGCAGTACTTC
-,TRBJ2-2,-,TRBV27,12,CASSSLSGELSF,TGTGCCAGCAGTTCGTTGTCCGGGGAGCTGTCTTTT
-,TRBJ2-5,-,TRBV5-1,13,CASTYDNQETQYF,TGCGCCAGCACATACGACAACCAAGAGACCCAGTACTTC
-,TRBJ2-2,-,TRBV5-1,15,CASSLVTGNTGELFF,TGCGCCAGCAGCTTGGTAACAGGGAACACCGGGGAGCTGTTTTTT
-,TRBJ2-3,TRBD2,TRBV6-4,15,CASSVLAGASDTQYF,TGTGCCAGCAGTGTGTTAGCGGGGGCCTCAGATACGCAGTATTTT
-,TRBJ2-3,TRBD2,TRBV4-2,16,CASSQGLAGGPDTQYF,TGTGCCAGCAGCCAGGGACTAGCGGGGGGGCCCGATACGCAGTATTTT
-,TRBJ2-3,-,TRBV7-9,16,CASSSNHRVGTDTQYF,TGTGCCAGCAGCTCTAACCACAGGGTCGGCACAGATACGCAGTATTTT
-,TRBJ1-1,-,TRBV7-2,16,CASSLEETGRGTEAFF,TGTGCCAGCAGCTTAGAGGAAACAGGGAGAGGCACTGAAGCTTTCTTT
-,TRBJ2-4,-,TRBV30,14,CAWSRPFLRHIQYF,TGTGCCTGGAGTAGGCCATTCCTGCGACACATTCAGTACTTC
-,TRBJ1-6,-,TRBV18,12,CASSPPASPLHF,TGTGCCAGCTCACCACCAGCCTCACCCCTCCACTTT
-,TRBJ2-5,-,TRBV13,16,CASSPAGRSPQETQYF,TGTGCCAGCAGCCCCGCAGGGAGATCCCCCCAAGAGACCCAGTACTTC
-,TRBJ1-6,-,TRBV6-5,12,CASSTVNSPLHF,TGTGCCAGCTCTACGGTGAATTCACCCCTCCACTTT
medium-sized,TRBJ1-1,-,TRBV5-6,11,CASSLMSEAFF,TGTGCCAGCAGCTTGATGAGTGAAGCTTTCTTT
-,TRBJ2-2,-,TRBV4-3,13,CASSPKIGGELFF,TGCGCCAGCAGCCCAAAGATCGGTGGGGAGCTGTTTTTT
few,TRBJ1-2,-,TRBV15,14,CATSRDVGHYGYTF,TGTGCCACCAGCAGAGATGTAGGGCACTATGGCTACACCTTC